These 32 T cell receptor beta chains were all obtained from the same sample, sequenced in a study of cytomegalovirus exposure and HLA in healthy donors. Sequencing was performed with immunoSEQ multiplex PCR; in TCRdb, only in-frame clones are kept and a portion is missing. The data show approximately 65,000 clones, just over 95% seen once. The sample comprised PBMCs. The receptors were gathered from a woman younger than 35 in good health and CMV-seropositive.

V and J are TRBV11-2 and TRBJ2-7, with 9 bases identical to TRBD2. CDR3 size: 16 residues. Germline V gene data show CDR1 as SGHAT and CDR2 as FQNNGV. The junction had 11 bases not matched to a gene; V was cut back by 5 bases and J by 3 bases. The CDR3 protein is CASSQPGGGALYEQYF. In nucleotides, the CDR3 is TGTGCCAGCAGCCAGCCGGGCGGGGGGGCCCTCTACGAGCAGTACTTC.

This clone was observed a single time. Mismatch with germline at one junction end may stem from a read error. The rearrangement joins TRBV11-1 to TRBJ2-7; 11 positions agree with TRBD2. From germline, CDR1 is SGHAT and CDR2 FQDESV (reference sequence). This CDR3 region has 16 residues. The CDR3: CASSLDPGTSGYEQYF. The CDR3 DNA reads as TGTGCCAGCAGTTTAGATCCCGGGACTAGCGGCTACGAGCAGTACTTC.

Notes on this clone: The sample holds other DNA sequences that translate to the same CDR3. This chain connects TRBV27 to TRBJ2-3; 11 bases are a match to TRBD1. Germline V gene sequence: CDR1 MNHEY, CDR2 SMNVEV (reference sequence). V was clipped by 6 bases and J by 3 bases; unmatched bases: 8. This CDR3 contains 16 residues. The CDR3 protein is CASRPSDRGLTDTQYF. DNA for the CDR3: TGTGCCAGCAGACCTTCGGACAGGGGGCTAACAGATACGCAGTATTTT.

The gene calls are TRBV25-1 and TRBJ2-5; TRBD1 aligns across 9 bases. V shed 2 bases, J shed 1 base, and the junction held 8 bases outside the gene matches. CDR1 and CDR2 (germline): MGHDK, SYGVNS. The CDR3 runs 17 residues. The CDR3 sequence: CASSEVGRTGVQETQYF. In DNA form, the CDR3 reads TGTGCCAGCAGTGAAGTGGGCCGGACAGGGGTCCAAGAGACCCAGTACTTC.

Comments on this clone: The junction departs from the called germline gene at one end, perhaps through a read error. This chain uses TRBV7-8 with TRBJ1-2, with D possibly matching TRBD1 (6 bases). Germline V gene lookup returns CDR1 SGHVS and CDR2 FQNEAQ. This CDR3 comprises 14 residues. The CDR3 reads CATSGTSPIHGYTF. The DNA of the CDR3 is TGTGCCACCAGCGGGACATCCCCAATCCATGGCTACACCTTC.

V gene TRBV7-9 combines with J gene TRBJ2-2; 14 nucleotides match TRBD2. The CDR3 has 15 residues. After removal of 5 bases from V and 10 bases from J, the junction contained 6 bases not matched to a gene. The V gene's germline CDR1 is SEHNR and CDR2 FQNEAQ (reference sequence). The CDR3 region has the DNA TGTGCCAGCAGCCCGGGACTAGCGGGAGTTGAGGAGCTGTTTTTT. Its translation is CASSPGLAGVEELFF.

This chain joins TRBV5-8 and TRBJ2-7; the match to TRBD2 covers 10 bases. After removal of 1 base from V and 3 bases from J, the junction contained 7 bases not matched to a gene. The CDR3 covers 16 residues. The germline V gene encodes CDR1 SGHTS and CDR2 YDEGEE. DNA of the CDR3: TGTGCCAGCAGCTTGCCGTTAGCGGGAGGAGGCTACGAGCAGTACTTC. Protein sequence: CASSLPLAGGGYEQYF. The full variable domain, with the rest looked up from reference TRBV5-8 and TRBJ2-7, is EAGVTQSPTHLIKTRGQQATLRCSPISGHTSVYWYQQALGLGLQFLLWYDEGEERNRGNFPPRFSGRQFPNYSSELNVNALELEDSALYLCASSLPLAGGGYEQYFGPGTRLTVT.

This chain joins TRBV19 and TRBJ2-5; 7 bases are a match to TRBD1. The trim removed 4 bases at V and 5 bases at J, leaving 4 bases unmatched. The CDR3 runs to 13 residues. Germline V gives CDR1 LNHDA, CDR2 SQIVND (reference sequence). The CDR3 bases are TGTGCCAGTAGTAATGACAGGGCTGAGACCCAGTACTTC. Amino acid sequence: CASSNDRAETQYF.

The J gene is TRBJ2-7, the V gene TRBV6-5; 7 nucleotides line up with TRBD1. Unmatched junction bases numbered 1, after V lost 2 bases and J lost 6 bases. The germline CDR1 and CDR2 sequences are MNHEY and SVGAGI. This CDR3 is built from 12 residues. For the CDR3, the DNA is TGTGCCAGCAGTTACAGGGGGCGCGAGCAGTACTTC. As protein: CASSYRGREQYF.

V usage is TRBV28 and J usage is TRBJ2-1, with D possibly TRBD1 on 5 matching bases. This CDR3 comprises 14 residues. V was trimmed by 2 bases and J by 7 bases, leaving 12 bases between them. Per germline, CDR1 MDHEN and CDR2 SYDVKM. CDR3 residues: CASSLLQGRNEQFF. The CDR3 DNA is TGTGCCAGCAGTTTACTTCAGGGTCGAAATGAGCAGTTCTTC. Using reference TRBV28 and TRBJ2-1 for the parts outside the CDR3, the full variable domain is DVKVTQSSRYLVKRTGEKVFLECVQDMDHENMFWYRQDPGLGLRLIYFSYDVKMKEKGDIPEGYSVSREKKERFSLILESASTNQTSMYLCASSLLQGRNEQFFGPGTRLTVL.

The rearrangement uses TRBV7-9 and TRBJ2-2; D remains ambiguous. Trimming removed 5 bases at V and 4 bases at J, with 11 bases between. The germline V gene has CDR1 SEHNR and CDR2 FQNEAQ (reference sequence). CDR3 length equals 14 residues. The CDR3 reads CASSMLAGTGELFF. For the CDR3, the DNA is TGTGCCAGCAGCATGCTCGCCGGCACCGGGGAGCTGTTTTTT.

Here the CDR3 DNA reads TGTGCCAGCAGCCCGAAGCGGGAGTTGGTTGGTTACGAGCAGTACTTC. It yields the protein CASSPKRELVGYEQYF. The chain links TRBV7-8 to TRBJ2-7, with 8 positions matching TRBD2. Germline V CDR1 and CDR2: SGHVS, FQNEAQ. The CDR3 sequence is 16 residues long. J gave up 4 bases and V 5 bases, and 13 bases lay outside the gene matches.

The chain combines TRBV29-1 with TRBJ1-2; 8 bases align to TRBD1. Per germline, CDR1 SQVTM and CDR2 ANQGSEA. V dropped 3 bases and J dropped 6; count of bases not matched to a gene: 9. The CDR3 consists of 14 residues. The CDR3 region has the DNA TGCAGCGTTGACCCCAGGACAGGGCGACATGGCTACACCTTC. Amino acid sequence: CSVDPRTGRHGYTF.

The chain uses TRBV5-6 and TRBJ2-7, with a weak D call TRBD2 (6 bases). Germline V gene data show CDR1 as SGHDT and CDR2 as YYEEEE. This CDR3 region has 16 residues. The ends were cut back, 4 bases at V and 4 bases at J, with 21 bases in the middle. The CDR3 DNA reads TGTGCCAGCAGCCGATCCGGGAGCCGCTTACTATACGAGCAGTACTTC. Its protein is CASSRSGSRLLYEQYF.

V is TRBV15 and J is TRBJ1-2; 9 bases are shared with TRBD1. The germline V gene encodes CDR1 LNHNV and CDR2 YYDKDF (reference sequence). Unmatched junction bases numbered 4, after V lost 8 bases and J lost 3 bases. This CDR3 spans 13 amino acids. CDR3 region: CATGQGRDYGYTF. The DNA of the CDR3 is TGTGCCACCGGACAGGGGAGGGACTATGGCTACACCTTC.

This chain joins TRBV7-9 and TRBJ2-1, with TRBD2 matching 13 bases. Germline CDR1 reads SEHNR; CDR2 reads FQNEAQ (reference sequence). The CDR3 sequence is 16 residues long. The J segment lost 8 bases and the V segment lost 4 bases, leaving 8 bases of the junction unmatched. In DNA, the CDR3 is TGTGCCAGCAGCTATACCGGGACTAGCGGGATAGATGAGCAGTTCTTC. It codes for CASSYTGTSGIDEQFF.

The V call is TRBV4-1, the J call TRBJ2-1; 7 bases match TRBD1. V gave up 6 bases and J gave up 2 bases; unmatched junction bases: 7. The CDR3 extends over 15 amino acids. CDR1 is MGHRA and CDR2 is YSYEKL in the germline V gene. CDR3 nucleotides: TGCGCCAGCAGTCAACCAGGGGGACCCTACAATGAGCAGTTCTTC. This translates into CASSQPGGPYNEQFF.

V gene TRBV21-1 combines with J gene TRBJ2-5; the table gives TRBD2 as D, unverified against the DNA. TRBV21-1 is recorded as a pseudogene. CDR3 size: 14 residues. The DNA for the CDR3 is TGTGCCAGCAACCCGGACTACCACCAAGAGACCCAGTACTTC. Translating gives CASNPDYHQETQYF.

This chain joins TRBV5-1 and TRBJ1-1; 8 nucleotides match TRBD1. CDR1 is SGHRS and CDR2 is YFSETQ in the germline V gene. This CDR3 has 14 amino acids. The V and J ends lost 4 bases and 4 bases, in that order; junction bases with no gene match: 6. The CDR3 bases are TGCGCCAGCAGCCCAGGGGGCGTCTCCACTGAAGCTTTCTTT. As protein: CASSPGGVSTEAFF.

This clone has a single count. The genes are TRBV7-9 and TRBJ2-7; possibly TRBD2 for D (5 bases). Deletions cut 10 bases from V and 2 bases from J, with 6 bases between. The CDR3 totals 10 residues. The germline gives CDR1 SEHNR, CDR2 FQNEAQ (reference sequence). Here the CDR3 DNA reads TGTGCCATCGGGACCTACGAGCAGTACTTC. It encodes CAIGTYEQYF.

The gene calls are TRBV15 and TRBJ2-5; perhaps TRBD2 as D (7 bases). The germline CDR1 and CDR2 sequences are LNHNV and YYDKDF (reference sequence). V was clipped by 3 bases and J by 3 bases, with 20 bases between them. The CDR3 totals 17 residues. CDR3 loop: CATSSAPIRGAEETQYF. The CDR3 region has the DNA TGTGCCACCAGCAGCGCCCCGATCCGGGGGGCAGAAGAGACCCAGTACTTC.

The chain is built from TRBV28 and TRBJ2-7, with D possibly being TRBD2 (6 bases). CDR3 length: 12 residues. Per germline, CDR1 MDHEN and CDR2 SYDVKM. V dropped 9 bases and J dropped 5 bases, with 14 bases sitting between them. CDR3 in DNA: TGTGCCAGTTCTGGGGGGTTAGACGAGCAGTACTTC. Translation gives CASSGGLDEQYF.

The rearrangement uses TRBV7-3 and TRBJ2-7; possibly TRBD1 for D (6 bases). This CDR3 has 14 amino acids. Trimming cost V 10 bases and J 0 bases, with 16 bases left between them. Germline V lookup: CDR1 SGHTA, CDR2 FQGTGA. CDR3 amino acids: CATRETGSSYEQYF. CDR3 nucleotides: TGTGCCACCCGAGAGACAGGTAGCTCCTACGAGCAGTACTTC.

The rearrangement links TRBV28 to TRBJ2-7; D possibly corresponds to TRBD2 (6 bases). From germline, CDR1 is MDHEN and CDR2 SYDVKM. V was cut by 4 bases and J by 0 bases, with 13 bases left in between. CDR3 size: 15 residues. The CDR3 region has the DNA TGTGCCAGCAGTTCTCGGGGGACGGTCTCCTACGAGCAGTACTTC. This sequence encodes CASSSRGTVSYEQYF.

J is TRBJ2-7 and V is TRBV7-8; 9 bases line up with TRBD2. The CDR3 runs 17 residues. Germline values: CDR1 SGHVS, CDR2 FQNEAQ. V shed 0 bases and J 2 bases; nucleotides not matched to a gene: 8. Here the CDR3 reads CASSLASVREGPYEQYF. The CDR3 DNA follows: TGTGCCAGCAGCTTAGCGTCGGTGCGGGAGGGCCCCTACGAGCAGTACTTC. The variable domain in full, completed from reference TRBV7-8 and TRBJ2-7, reads GAGVSQSPRYKVAKRGQDVALRCDPISGHVSLFWYQQALGQGPEFLTYFQNEAQLDKSGLPSDRFFAERPEGSVSTLKIQRTQQEDSAVYLCASSLASVREGPYEQYFGPGTRLTVT.

The V and J genes are TRBV7-9 and TRBJ2-7; TRBD1 matches at 7 bases. V dropped 6 bases and J dropped 4; count of bases not matched to a gene: 9. Germline lookup yields CDR1 SEHNR and CDR2 FQNEAQ (reference sequence). The CDR3 runs 14 residues. Here the CDR3 DNA reads TGTGCCAGCAGTCGACAGGGTACGTCTTACGAGCAGTACTTC. Encoded protein: CASSRQGTSYEQYF.

The CDR3 nucleotides read TGCGCCAGCAGCCCGGGACAGGGGGCTTTACAGTACTTC. Its protein is CASSPGQGALQYF. The chain joins TRBV23-1 to TRBJ2-4; 12 bases map to TRBD1. TRBV23-1 counts as an open reading frame of uncertain function. J lost 13 bases, V lost 6 bases, and 7 bases had no gene match. CDR3 size: 13 residues.

This chain connects TRBV28 to TRBJ1-2; the D gene is possibly TRBD1 (5 bases). The length of the CDR3 is 16 residues. Per the germline V gene, CDR1 is MDHEN and CDR2 is SYDVKM. Trimming removed 5 bases from V and 0 bases from J, with 16 bases in between. For the CDR3, the DNA is TGTGCCAGCAGTCCATGGGGGGAAGGAGCTAACTATGGCTACACCTTC. Translated, it gives CASSPWGEGANYGYTF.

Details on this clone: In the same sample, other DNA sequences code for this CDR3. The chain couples TRBV27 to TRBJ2-7, with TRBD2 identical over 10 bases. The ends lost 5 bases at V and 2 bases at J; junction bases unmatched: 6. Germline V gene data show CDR1 as MNHEY and CDR2 as SMNVEV (reference sequence). The CDR3 consists of 15 residues. The DNA for the CDR3 is TGTGCCAGCAGTCCGGGGCTAGCGGGAGCCTACGAGCAGTACTTC. Translation: CASSPGLAGAYEQYF.

The chain couples TRBV4-1 to TRBJ2-7; TRBD1 agrees at 10 bases. V lost 3 bases and J lost 5; bases outside the gene matches: 7. CDR3 length: 15 residues. Germline-derived CDR1 and CDR2 are MGHRA and YSYEKL. The DNA for the CDR3 is TGCGCCAGCAGCCACGGGACAGGGGCCGGTGACGAGCAGTACTTC. This codes for CASSHGTGAGDEQYF.

Only a few counts were recorded for this clone. The rearrangement joins TRBV7-2 to TRBJ1-5, with D unresolved. With 4 bases removed from V and 0 bases from J, the gap between germline ends came to 13 bases. The CDR3 has 16 amino acids. The germline gives CDR1 SGHTA, CDR2 FQGNSA. The DNA of the CDR3 is TGTGCCAGCAGCTCCGCCGACACTTATAGCAATCAGCCCCAGCATTTT. As protein: CASSSADTYSNQPQHF.

The genes are TRBV5-1 and TRBJ2-1, with D possibly being TRBD2 (6 bases). CDR3 length equals 12 residues. Trimming shortened V by 4 bases and J by 10 bases, and 12 bases separated the two germline ends. Germline-derived CDR1 and CDR2 are SGHRS and YFSETQ. As DNA, the CDR3 is TGCGCCAGCAGCCCGGAGGGGAGGGAGCAGTTCTTC. The encoded protein is CASSPEGREQFF.